The present T cell receptor beta chain was sequenced within a study of blood T cell repertoires in COVID-19. Study context: There were acute and convalescent COVID-19 samples, and they came from the United States, Italy and Spain. Sources were T cells, B-cell-depleted T cells, or PBMCs; the material itself was cDNA or gDNA.

This CDR3 has 13 amino acids. V was shortened by 1 base and J by 5 bases, with 10 bases between the two germline ends. Germline V gene sequence: CDR1 SGHRS, CDR2 YFSETQ. Followed over time, Seattle patients had been enrolled while infection was active. Assay: immunoSEQ multiplex PCR; the TCRdb copy retains only in-frame clones and omits some. The repertoire holds 100,000 to 150,000 clones, with approximately 85% as singletons. The receptor was derived from a woman older than 75 with COVID-19, enrolled during active disease. This sequence joins TRBV5-1 and TRBJ2-7; D call uncertain. Specimen: peripheral blood. The CDR3 here is CASSLPNLDEQYF. CDR3 in DNA: TGCGCCAGCAGCTTGCCGAACTTGGACGAGCAGTACTTC.